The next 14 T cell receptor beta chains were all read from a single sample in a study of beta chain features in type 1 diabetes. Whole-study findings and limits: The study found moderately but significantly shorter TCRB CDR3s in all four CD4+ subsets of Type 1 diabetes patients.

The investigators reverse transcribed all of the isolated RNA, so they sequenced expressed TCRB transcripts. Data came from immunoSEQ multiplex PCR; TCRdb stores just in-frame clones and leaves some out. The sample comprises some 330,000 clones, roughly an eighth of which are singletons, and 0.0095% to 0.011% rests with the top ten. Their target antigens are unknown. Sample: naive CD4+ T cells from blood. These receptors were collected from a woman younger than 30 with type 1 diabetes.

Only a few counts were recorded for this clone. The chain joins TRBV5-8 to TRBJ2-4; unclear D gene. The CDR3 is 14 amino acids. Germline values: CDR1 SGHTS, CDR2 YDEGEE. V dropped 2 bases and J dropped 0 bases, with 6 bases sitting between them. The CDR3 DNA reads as TGTGCCAGCAGCTTAGCCCTAGCCAAAAACATTCAGTACTTC. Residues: CASSLALAKNIQYF. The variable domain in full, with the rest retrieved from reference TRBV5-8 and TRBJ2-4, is EAGVTQSPTHLIKTRGQQATLRCSPISGHTSVYWYQQALGLGLQFLLWYDEGEERNRGNFPPRFSGRQFPNYSSELNVNALELEDSALYLCASSLALAKNIQYFGAGTRLSVL.

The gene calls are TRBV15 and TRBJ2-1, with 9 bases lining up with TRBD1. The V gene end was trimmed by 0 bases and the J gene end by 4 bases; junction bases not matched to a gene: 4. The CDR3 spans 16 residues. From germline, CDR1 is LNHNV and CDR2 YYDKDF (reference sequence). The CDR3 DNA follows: TGTGCCACCAGCAGAGATGGGACAGGGAGGTACAATGAGCAGTTCTTC. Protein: CATSRDGTGRYNEQFF.

For the CDR3, the DNA is TGCAGCGTTGATGAGGGCGGCACTGAAGCTTTCTTT. Its protein product is CSVDEGGTEAFF. The chain recombines TRBV29-1 with TRBJ1-1; D remains ambiguous. V was cut by 3 bases and J by 4 bases, with 9 bases left in between. Germline lookup yields CDR1 SQVTM and CDR2 ANQGSEA. The CDR3 sequence is 12 residues long.

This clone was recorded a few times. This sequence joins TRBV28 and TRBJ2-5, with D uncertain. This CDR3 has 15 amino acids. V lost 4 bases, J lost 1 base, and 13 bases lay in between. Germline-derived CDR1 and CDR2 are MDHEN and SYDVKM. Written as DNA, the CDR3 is TGTGCCAGCAGTTCGGATGAAACAGTCCAAGAGACCCAGTACTTC. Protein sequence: CASSSDETVQETQYF.

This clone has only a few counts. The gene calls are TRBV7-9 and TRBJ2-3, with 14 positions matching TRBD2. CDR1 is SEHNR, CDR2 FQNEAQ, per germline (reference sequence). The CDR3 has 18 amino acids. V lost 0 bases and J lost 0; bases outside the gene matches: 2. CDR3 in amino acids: CASSLAGTSGGSTDTQYF. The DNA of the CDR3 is TGTGCCAGCAGCTTAGCCGGGACTAGCGGGGGCAGCACAGATACGCAGTATTTT.

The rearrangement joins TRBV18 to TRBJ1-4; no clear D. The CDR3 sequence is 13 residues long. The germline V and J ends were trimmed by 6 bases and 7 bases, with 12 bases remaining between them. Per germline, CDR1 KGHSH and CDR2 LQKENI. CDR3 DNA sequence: TGTGCCAGCTCCGAACGGGTACCTGAAAAACTGTTTTTT. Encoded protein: CASSERVPEKLFF.

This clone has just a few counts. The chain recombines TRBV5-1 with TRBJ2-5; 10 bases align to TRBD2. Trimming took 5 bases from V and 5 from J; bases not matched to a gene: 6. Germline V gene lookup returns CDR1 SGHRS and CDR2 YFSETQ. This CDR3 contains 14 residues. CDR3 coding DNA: TGCGCCAGCAGGCCGGGACTAGCGATGGAGACCCAGTACTTC. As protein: CASRPGLAMETQYF.

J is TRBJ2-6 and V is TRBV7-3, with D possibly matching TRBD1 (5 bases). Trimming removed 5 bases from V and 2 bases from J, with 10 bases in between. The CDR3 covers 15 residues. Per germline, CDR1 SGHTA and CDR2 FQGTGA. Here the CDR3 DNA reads TGTGCCAGCAGCCCAGGGATGGCTGGGGCCAACGTCCTGACTTTC. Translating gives CASSPGMAGANVLTF.

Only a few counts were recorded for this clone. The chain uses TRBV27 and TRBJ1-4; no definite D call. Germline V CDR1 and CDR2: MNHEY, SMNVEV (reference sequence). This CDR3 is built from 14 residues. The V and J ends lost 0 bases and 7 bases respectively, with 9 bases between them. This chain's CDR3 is CASSLSPAGEKLFF. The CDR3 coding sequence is TGTGCCAGCAGTTTATCCCCCGCGGGTGAAAAACTGTTTTTT.

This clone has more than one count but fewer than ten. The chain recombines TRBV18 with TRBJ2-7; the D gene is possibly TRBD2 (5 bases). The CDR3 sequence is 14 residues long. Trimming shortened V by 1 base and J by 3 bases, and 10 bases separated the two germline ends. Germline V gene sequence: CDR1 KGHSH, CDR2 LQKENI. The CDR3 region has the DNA TGTGCCAGCTCACCACGAGAAGGGAGCTACGAGCAGTACTTC. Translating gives CASSPREGSYEQYF.

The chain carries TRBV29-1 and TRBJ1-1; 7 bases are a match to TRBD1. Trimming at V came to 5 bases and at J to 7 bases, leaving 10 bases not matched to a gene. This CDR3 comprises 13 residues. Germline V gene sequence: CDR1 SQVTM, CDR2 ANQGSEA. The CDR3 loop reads CSVREVGQVEAFF. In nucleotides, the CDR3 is TGCAGCGTTCGTGAGGTCGGACAGGTTGAAGCTTTCTTT.

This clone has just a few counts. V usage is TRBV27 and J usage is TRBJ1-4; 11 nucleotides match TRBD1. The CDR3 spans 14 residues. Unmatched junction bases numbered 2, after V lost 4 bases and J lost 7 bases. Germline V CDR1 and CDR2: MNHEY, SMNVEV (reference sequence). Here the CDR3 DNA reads TGTGCCAGCAGTTGGGACAGGGGGTCTGAAAAACTGTTTTTT. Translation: CASSWDRGSEKLFF.

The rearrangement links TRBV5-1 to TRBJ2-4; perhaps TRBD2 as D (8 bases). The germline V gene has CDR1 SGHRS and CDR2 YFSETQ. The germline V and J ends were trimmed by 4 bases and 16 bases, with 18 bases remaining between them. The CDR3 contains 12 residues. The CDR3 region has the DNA TGCGCCAGCAGCCGGGGGGGACAGTCATACTACTTC. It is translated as CASSRGGQSYYF. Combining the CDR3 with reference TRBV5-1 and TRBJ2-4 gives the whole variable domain KAGVTQTPRYLIKTRGQQVTLSCSPISGHRSVSWYQQTPGQGLQFLFEYFSETQRNKGNFPGRFSGRQFSNSRSEMNVSTLELGDSALYLCASSRGGQSYYFGAGTRLSVL.

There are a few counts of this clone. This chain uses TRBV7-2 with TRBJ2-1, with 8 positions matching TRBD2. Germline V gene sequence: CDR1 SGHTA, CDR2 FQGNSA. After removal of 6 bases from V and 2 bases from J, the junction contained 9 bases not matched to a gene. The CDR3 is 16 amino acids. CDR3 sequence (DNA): TGTGCCAGCAGGGGGGGGAGCGGGAGCACCTACAATGAGCAGTTCTTC. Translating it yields CASRGGSGSTYNEQFF.